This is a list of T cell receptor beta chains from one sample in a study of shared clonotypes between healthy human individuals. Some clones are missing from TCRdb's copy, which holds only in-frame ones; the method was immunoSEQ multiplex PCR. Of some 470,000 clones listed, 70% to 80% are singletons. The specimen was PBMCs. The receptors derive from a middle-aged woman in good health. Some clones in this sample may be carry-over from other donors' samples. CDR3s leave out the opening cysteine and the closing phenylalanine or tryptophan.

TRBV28,ASSLRQGAYEQY
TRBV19,ASIKQPGTSGRDGTNTGELF
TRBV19,ASSILDSSSYEQY
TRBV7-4,ASSLTPDRSNQPQH
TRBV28,ASSSDRGSGNTIY
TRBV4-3,ASSQAGTGGNEQF
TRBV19,ASRDRDTEAF
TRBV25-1,ASSAQLDGLRNTIY
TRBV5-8,ASSLERRDGYT
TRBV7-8,ASSLGGGAGEVERY
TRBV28,ASSHNSGRRPDTQY
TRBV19,ASSILPSGGYT
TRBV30,AWGVLARQETQY
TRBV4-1,ASSQERTENTYEQY
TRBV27,ASSIAQGLYGYT
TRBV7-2,ASSLVTGASSYNEQF
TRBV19,ASSRQDRGNQPQH
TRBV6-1,ASKSTPQGTEAF
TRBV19,ASTSRRTSPNYGYT
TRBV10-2,ASSRPQENTEAF
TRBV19,ASSIAQGPNYGYT
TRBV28,ASREAGVGYTEAF
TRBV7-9,ASSPDSEYGYT
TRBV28,ASSSDRVAEPQH
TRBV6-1,ASRDAGQGIYEQY
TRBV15,ATSRGGVSSYNEQF
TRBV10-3,AISAPSGSSVSSTDTQY
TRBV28,ASTPVGRAQPQH
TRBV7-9,ASSRSGLAGAGEQF
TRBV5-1,ASSLDRANEQF
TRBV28,ASSLEHLKEQY
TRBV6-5,ASTAGGPSGIQY
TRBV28,ASNRQGQPQH
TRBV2,ASSGDRWNEKLF
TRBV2,ASSWTGDYEQY
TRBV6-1,ASSEQTGGYEKLF
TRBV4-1,ASSQELVGGANVLT
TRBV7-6,ASSLFSGSYEQY
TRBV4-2,ASSQDLLAPGNEQF
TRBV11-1,ASSRLQGSSKNIQY
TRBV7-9,ASSLGGSGGYT
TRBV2,ASTKDLGTEETQY